The 8 T cell receptor beta chains given below trace back to one sample, sequenced in a study of T cell repertoires in cytomegalovirus infection. Each CDR3 protein is one row after TCRdb ran MiXCR on the reads. The sample has around 210,000 distinct CDR3 sequences; 6% to 8% are singletons. Sequencing used PBMCs. Source of these receptors: a human donor in good health (CMV status not recorded). Some clones in this sample may be carry-over from other donors' samples.

This clonotype was seen at least ten times. The CDR3 protein is CSVGPGGSAYEQYF. The CDR3 DNA reads as TGCAGCGTTGGCCCCGGGGGGTCCGCCTACGAGCAGTACTTC. This sequence joins TRBV29-1 and TRBJ2-7, with 7 bases matching TRBD2. The CDR3 sequence is 14 residues long. Trimming cost V 4 bases and J 2 bases; bases outside gene matches: 8. Per germline, CDR1 SQVTM and CDR2 ANQGSEA.

This clonotype was counted many times. This chain connects TRBV7-2 to TRBJ1-3; possibly TRBD1 for D (5 bases). Germline CDR1 reads SGHTA; CDR2 reads FQGNSA. V lost 2 bases to trimming and J lost 0 bases, with 8 bases between them. This CDR3 spans 15 amino acids. The CDR3 loop is CASSLWGYSGNTIYF. The CDR3 nucleotides read TGTGCCAGCAGCTTATGGGGGTACTCTGGAAACACCATATATTTT.

This clonotype was seen ten or more times. The CDR3 DNA sequence: TGTGCCAGCAGCTTATCCGGGGGTGAAAAACTGTTTTTT. Protein: CASSLSGGEKLFF. The rearrangement uses TRBV7-9 and TRBJ1-4; tentative D call: TRBD1 (5 bases). From germline, CDR1 is SEHNR and CDR2 FQNEAQ (reference sequence). The CDR3 spans 13 residues. V lost 2 bases and J lost 7, with 8 bases in between.

V and J are TRBV5-1 and TRBJ2-2; D unclear. CDR3 length: 13 residues. Germline assignment: CDR1 SGHRS and CDR2 YFSETQ. Trimming left V 0 bases short and J 5 bases short, with 5 bases between. Here the CDR3 reads CASSLATTGELFF. The CDR3 DNA is TGCGCCAGCAGCTTGGCCACTACCGGGGAGCTGTTTTTT.

This clonotype was counted at least ten times. The V call is TRBV3-1, the J call TRBJ1-5; the D gene is possibly TRBD1 (5 bases). The CDR3 contains 14 residues. Germline CDR1 and CDR2: LGHDT and YNNKEL (reference sequence). V gave up 4 bases and J gave up 5 bases, with 12 bases separating them. The CDR3 region has the DNA TGTGCCAGCAGCCCTATATCCAGGGATCAGCCCCAGCATTTT. It codes for CASSPISRDQPQHF.

This clonotype was observed at least ten times. The chain couples TRBV4-2 to TRBJ2-4; D gene uncertain. The CDR3 is 16 amino acids. Trimming cost V 1 base and J 0 bases, with 10 bases left between them. The germline CDR1 and CDR2 sequences are LGHNA and YNFKEQ. The CDR3 sequence is CASSQGEALAKNIQYF. The CDR3 DNA is TGTGCCAGCAGCCAAGGCGAGGCTCTAGCCAAAAACATTCAGTACTTC.

The chain links TRBV20-1 to TRBJ2-3, with D possibly being TRBD2 (6 bases). V lost 2 bases and J 6 bases, leaving 15 bases between the germline ends. The CDR3 loop spans 14 amino acids. CDR1 and CDR2 (germline): DFQATT, SNEGSKA (reference sequence). This chain's CDR3 is CSARHRLDPDTQYF. Written as DNA, the CDR3 is TGCAGTGCTAGACACCGACTAGACCCCGATACGCAGTATTTT.

The rearrangement links TRBV29-1 to TRBJ2-5; no definite D call. CDR1 SQVTM and CDR2 ANQGSEA come from the germline V gene. The V end lost 4 bases, the J end lost 2 bases, and 11 bases lay between the germline ends. The CDR3 runs 13 residues. In DNA form, the CDR3 reads TGCAGCGTTGGGGGAATCCATCAAGAGACCCAGTACTTC. This codes for CSVGGIHQETQYF.